Listed below are T cell receptor beta chains from one sample, sequenced in a study of T-cell memory formation after mild COVID-19. TCRdb re-derived calls from the 5' RACE reads in MiXCR, one entry per CDR3 protein. The table includes 400,000 to 500,000 distinct CDR3 sequences, 15% to 20% detected once. Material: PBMCs or a T cell subset sorted from them (not recorded which). All receptors come from an adult woman who had mild COVID-19 (a few samples of this study predate the infection). Cell type and time point are not known. Both conserved end residues are part of each CDR3. D genes are given only for firm matches. Size is stated for part of the rows, as once, few or many counts, or as a class when the clone is expanded.

>TRBJ2-1|TRBD1|-|TRBV12-3/TRBV12-4
TGTGCCAGCAGTTTATTGGGACAGGCCGGAGGTAATGAGCAGTTCTTC
CASSLLGQAGGNEQFF
>TRBJ2-7|-|-|TRBV15
TGTGCCACCAGCAGGGACGGAGACTACGAGCAGTACTTC
CATSRDGDYEQYF
>TRBJ1-6|TRBD1|-|TRBV9
TGTGCCAGCAGCGGGAGACAGGGTCGGGAAAATTCACCCCTCCACTTT
CASSGRQGRENSPLHF
>TRBJ1-5|-|few|TRBV9
TGTGCCAGCAGCGACGGGAGTCAGCCCCAGCATTTT
CASSDGSQPQHF
>TRBJ2-3|TRBD2|few|TRBV6-4
TGTGCCAGCAGTGACGGACTAGCTAGCACAGATACGCAGTATTTT
CASSDGLASTDTQYF
>TRBJ1-2|TRBD1|-|TRBV10-3
TGTGCCATCGCTCAGGGGGACTATGGCTACACCTTC
CAIAQGDYGYTF
>TRBJ2-7|-|few|TRBV7-9
TGTGCCAGCAGCTCCCCCAGGGTTTCCTACGAGCAGTACTTC
CASSSPRVSYEQYF
>TRBJ1-1|-|many|TRBV18
TGTGCCAGCTCACTCAGGACCGCGAGGAACACTGAAGCTTTCTTT
CASSLRTARNTEAFF
>TRBJ2-5|TRBD2|-|TRBV5-1
TGCGCCAGCAGCTTCTCTAGCGGGAGAACGGAGACCCAGTACTTC
CASSFSSGRTETQYF
>TRBJ2-5|TRBD2|few|TRBV5-1
TGCGCCAGCAGCTTTGGCGGGGGGGCCGAGGAGACCCAGTACTTC
CASSFGGGAEETQYF
>TRBJ1-2|-|few|TRBV7-2
TGTGCCAGCAACCCCAGGACGTCCCCGGATGGCTACACCTTC
CASNPRTSPDGYTF
>TRBJ1-6|-|few|TRBV7-6
TGTGCCAGCAGCCTCAGGGGTCTCAATTCACCCCTCCACTTT
CASSLRGLNSPLHF
>TRBJ2-3|-|-|TRBV24-1
TGTGCCACCAGTGATTTCGTGACAGACTCCACAGATACGCAGTATTTT
CATSDFVTDSTDTQYF
>TRBJ2-1|TRBD1|-|TRBV6-4
TGTGCCAGCAGTCGACAGGCTCAGGGGGCTTACAATGAGCAGTTCTTC
CASSRQAQGAYNEQFF
>TRBJ1-5|-|few|TRBV12-3/TRBV12-4
TGTGCCAGCAGCCCAGGGTGGTGGAGCAATCAGCCCCAGCATTTT
CASSPGWWSNQPQHF
>TRBJ2-2|-|few|TRBV12-3/TRBV12-4
TGTGCCAGCAGAGACAGGACACCGAACACCGGGGAGCTGTTTTTT
CASRDRTPNTGELFF
>TRBJ2-3|-|-|TRBV27
TGTGCCAGCAGTTTAACAGGACCGACGGGGATTAGTACGCAGTATTTT
CASSLTGPTGISTQYF
>TRBJ2-7|-|-|TRBV24-1
TGTGCCACCAGTGACCCACGGGGCGAGCAGTACTTC
CATSDPRGEQYF
>TRBJ2-1|TRBD2|-|TRBV5-4
TGTGCCAGCAGCTTGAAACTAGCGGGAGATCAGGATGAGCAGTTCTTC
CASSLKLAGDQDEQFF
>TRBJ2-1|-|-|TRBV4-1
TGCGCCAGCAGCCAAGATCCGGAGGGGGCAGGCTACAATGAGCAGTTCTTC
CASSQDPEGAGYNEQFF
>TRBJ1-2|-|-|TRBV15
TGTGCCACCAGCAGAGGCGTCGACTATGGCTACACCTTC
CATSRGVDYGYTF
>TRBJ2-7|-|-|TRBV18
TGTGCCAGCTCAAGGTCTGGGGCCTCCGAGCAGTACTTC
CASSRSGASEQYF
>TRBJ1-1|-|few|TRBV27
TGTGCCAGCAGGCCAGGACTGAACACTGAAGCTTTCTTT
CASRPGLNTEAFF
>TRBJ2-1|TRBD1|many|TRBV4-1
TGCGCCAGCAGCTCGCCCGGGACAGGGGACAATGAGCAGTTCTTC
CASSSPGTGDNEQFF
>TRBJ2-1|-|-|TRBV5-1
TGCGCCAGCAGCGTAAACAGGCAAAAAGAGCAGTTCTTC
CASSVNRQKEQFF
>TRBJ2-7|-|-|TRBV12-3/TRBV12-4
TGTGCCAGCAGTTTCGGGAGCCCCAGCGAGCAGTACTTC
CASSFGSPSEQYF
>TRBJ2-7|-|few|TRBV12-3/TRBV12-4
TGTGCCAGCCAGGGTGGAGAGGAAAGGACCTACGAGCAGTACTTC
CASQGGEERTYEQYF
>TRBJ2-7|TRBD2|few|TRBV24-1
TGTGCCACCAGTGATTCGGGACTAGCGAAATCCTACGAGCAGTACTTC
CATSDSGLAKSYEQYF
>TRBJ2-3|-|-|TRBV20-1
TGCAGTGCTAGAGATGCGGGACTGGTCACAGATACGCAGTATTTT
CSARDAGLVTDTQYF
>TRBJ1-2|TRBD1|many|TRBV10-3
TGTGCCATCAGTGAGTCTCCGGGTAACAGGGGACACTACACCTTC
CAISESPGNRGHYTF
>TRBJ2-1|TRBD2|-|TRBV6-1
TGTGCCAGTGCCCCCCGGACTAGCGGGGGGGAGCAGTTCTTC
CASAPRTSGGEQFF
>TRBJ2-3|-|few|TRBV25-1
TGTGCCAGCAGTGAACGAGACAGACGCACAGATACGCAGTATTTT
CASSERDRRTDTQYF
>TRBJ2-1|-|few|TRBV3-1
TGTGCCAGCAGCCAAGACGAAGACACTTACAATGAGCAGTTCTTC
CASSQDEDTYNEQFF
>TRBJ2-1|TRBD1|-|TRBV7-8
TGTGCCAGCAGCTGGACGCAGGGGGCAAGGGACGATGAGCAGTTCTTC
CASSWTQGARDDEQFF
>TRBJ1-4|-|many|TRBV12-3/TRBV12-4
TGTGCCAGCAGTTTAGGGGTTGGAGAAAAACTGTTTTTT
CASSLGVGEKLFF
>TRBJ2-7|-|few|TRBV28
TGTGCCAGCGCCAACGACTACGAGCAGTACTTC
CASANDYEQYF
>TRBJ1-3|-|few|TRBV3-1
TGTGCCAGCAGCCCCGGCGGGCAGGGAATTCTAGGAAACACCATATATTTT
CASSPGGQGILGNTIYF
>TRBJ1-2|-|few|TRBV3-1
TGTGCCAGCGGCCACTCGGGGGGGGACTATGGCTACACCTTC
CASGHSGGDYGYTF
>TRBJ2-3|-|-|TRBV24-1
TGTGCCACCAGTGACCGAAAAGACACAGATACGCAGTATTTT
CATSDRKDTDTQYF
>TRBJ2-1|-|few|TRBV15
TGTGCCACCAGCAGAGGTTCCGACTCCGGCAATGAGCAGTTCTTC
CATSRGSDSGNEQFF
>TRBJ2-2|-|-|TRBV7-9
TGTGCCAGCAGCATCCCTAGCTACAGGACGACCGGGGAGCTGTTTTTT
CASSIPSYRTTGELFF
>TRBJ1-2|-|-|TRBV7-8
TGTGCCAGCAGCTTAGGACCGAACGTCTATGGCTACACCTTC
CASSLGPNVYGYTF
>TRBJ1-2|-|-|TRBV12-3/TRBV12-4
TGTGCCAGCAGCCACGCGGGGCAGGCGGACGATGGCTACACCTTC
CASSHAGQADDGYTF
>TRBJ2-3|TRBD2|few|TRBV24-1
TGTGCCACCAGTGATACACTAGCGCCTTTCACAGATACGCAGTATTTT
CATSDTLAPFTDTQYF
>TRBJ2-7|-|many|TRBV7-2
TGTGCCAGCAGCTTGGAGAATTACGAGCAGTACTTC
CASSLENYEQYF
>TRBJ2-4|-|few|TRBV5-1
TGCGCCACGTTGGGCAGGCTCAAAAACATTCAGTACTTC
CATLGRLKNIQYF
>TRBJ1-1|-|-|TRBV30
TGTGCCTGCCAGGGATTCACTGAAGCTTTCTTT
CACQGFTEAFF
>TRBJ1-6|-|-|TRBV12-3/TRBV12-4
TGTGCCAGCAGTTTAGTGGAAGATTCACCCCTCCACTTT
CASSLVEDSPLHF
>TRBJ2-1|-|-|TRBV2
TGTGCCAGCATTGAAGGCGGGCCCTACAATGAGCAGTTCTTC
CASIEGGPYNEQFF
>TRBJ2-1|TRBD2|-|TRBV2
TGTGCCAGCAGCCCCCCGGGACTAGCGGGGGGTTACCCCTCCTACAATGAGCAGTTCTTC
CASSPPGLAGGYPSYNEQFF
>TRBJ1-2|-|-|TRBV28
TGTGCCAGCAGCCTACAGGAATATGGCTACACCTTC
CASSLQEYGYTF
>TRBJ2-3|-|many|TRBV7-2
TGTGCCAGCAGCTTACTCGGCTGGACAGATACGCAGTATTTT
CASSLLGWTDTQYF
>TRBJ1-5|TRBD1|few|TRBV25-1
TGTGCCAGCACGGAGGGACAGGGTCAGCCCCAGCATTTT
CASTEGQGQPQHF
>TRBJ2-3|-|-|TRBV9
TGTGCCAGCAGCGTAGTTGGGGTTTGGACAGATACGCAGTATTTT
CASSVVGVWTDTQYF
>TRBJ1-5|-|few|TRBV5-5
TGTGCCAGCAGCGGACCCGGGACAAGCAATCAGCCCCAGCATTTT
CASSGPGTSNQPQHF
>TRBJ2-1|TRBD1|-|TRBV18
TGTGCCAGCTCTACACAGGGGGCAAGGAATGAGCAGTTCTTC
CASSTQGARNEQFF
>TRBJ2-7|-|-|TRBV7-2
TGTGCCAGCAGCTTAGAATCCCCCCCTAGGGGCGAGCAGTACTTC
CASSLESPPRGEQYF
>TRBJ2-4|-|few|TRBV11-2
TGTGCCAGCAGCTTAGATGTTTCTGTGTACTTC
CASSLDVSVYF
>TRBJ1-2|-|-|TRBV7-2
TGTGCCAGCCAGGGGTTTAACTATGGCTACACCTTC
CASQGFNYGYTF
>TRBJ2-3|TRBD2|few|TRBV4-1
TGCGCCAGCAGCCGTGGACTAGCGGGAGGCTCCCCCACAGATACGCAGTATTTT
CASSRGLAGGSPTDTQYF